This TCR beta chain was recovered during a study of blood T cell repertoires in COVID-19. Profiled with immunoSEQ multiplex PCR; TCRdb holds only in-frame clones, not every one. The repertoire holds some 460,000 clones, with 70% to 90% as singletons. The V end lost 3 bases, the J end lost 3 bases, and 15 bases lay between the germline ends. Germline values: CDR1 SGHDT, CDR2 YYEEEE. The CDR3 covers 15 residues. V usage is TRBV5-6 and J usage is TRBJ1-1; a weak D match, TRBD1 (5 bases). Input material: PBMCs or T cells enriched from blood (not recorded which). This clonotype was sampled from a woman under 30 with acute COVID-19. In DNA form, the CDR3 reads TGTGCCAGCAGCTCAGTTACGACAGAAGACACTGAAGCTTTCTTT. Amino acids: CASSSVTTEDTEAFF.